A selection of T cell receptor beta chains follows, all from one sample in a study of blood T cell repertoires in COVID-19. Clones were sequenced by immunoSEQ multiplex PCR, and TCRdb holds only the in-frame ones, with some missing. The repertoire holds under 150,000 clones, with 65% to 90% as singletons. Sequenced: peripheral blood. The receptors stem from a woman aged 60-75 years with active or convalescent COVID-19. Each CDR3 is given with its conserved first and last residue. D genes are given only for firm matches.

TRBV28,TRBJ1-2,TRBD1,TGTGCCAGCAGTAGGCCCGGGACAGGGCTTAGTGGCTACACCTTC,CASSRPGTGLSGYTF
TRBV2,TRBJ1-1,.,TGTGCCAGCACCACTGGACAGAGGAACACTGAAGCTTTCTTT,CASTTGQRNTEAFF
TRBV19,TRBJ2-3,TRBD1,TGTGCCAGTAGTATCAGCGGACAGGGGAGCACAGATACGCAGTATTTT,CASSISGQGSTDTQYF
TRBV11-2,TRBJ1-2,TRBD1,TGTGCCAGCAGCCGGGGACAGGGAGGCTATGGCTACACCTTC,CASSRGQGGYGYTF
TRBV20-1,TRBJ1-1,.,TGCAGTGCTAGGGACAGCCCAGAAGCTTTCTTT,CSARDSPEAFF
TRBV4-3,TRBJ2-7,TRBD2,TGCGCCAGCAGCCAAGCTTTTAGCGGGGCAACCTACGAGCAGTACTTC,CASSQAFSGATYEQYF
TRBV7-2,TRBJ2-7,.,TGTGCCAGCAGCGCTAGCTCGGTTGCCACCTACGAGCAGTACTTC,CASSASSVATYEQYF
TRBV18,TRBJ2-6,.,TGTGCCAGCTCACCGCCCAGGGTACCCTCATCTGGGGCCAACGTCCTGACTTTC,CASSPPRVPSSGANVLTF
TRBV10-2,TRBJ2-1,TRBD1,TGCGCCAGCACCCGGGACAGATACAATGAGCAGTTCTTC,CASTRDRYNEQFF
TRBV7-2,TRBJ2-6,.,TGTGCCAGCAGCTTAGCAGGGGGGGCCTCTGGGGCCAACGTCCTGACTTTC,CASSLAGGASGANVLTF